The 6 T cell receptor beta chains in this list originate from one sample, sequenced in a study of blood T cell repertoires in COVID-19. Generated by immunoSEQ multiplex PCR, the TCRdb table keeps only in-frame clones and is missing some. Of 400,000 to 500,000 clones in the sample, around nine tenths are singletons; the top ten hold approximately 1.8%. The sequenced sample consisted of PBMCs or T cells enriched from blood (not recorded which). The receptor set was obtained from a woman aged 40-49 years who had recovered from COVID-19.

This chain uses TRBV5-1 with TRBJ1-1, with 7 bases aligning to TRBD1. Per the germline V gene, CDR1 is SGHRS and CDR2 is YFSETQ. The CDR3 is made up of 15 amino acids. J was trimmed by 3 bases and V by 4 bases; bases with no gene match: 9. CDR3 coding DNA: TGCGCCAGCAGCCCAGATAGACAGGGACACACTGAAGCTTTCTTT. Residues: CASSPDRQGHTEAFF.

The chain uses TRBV7-4 and TRBJ2-1, with 12 bases identical to TRBD2. Germline assignment: CDR1 SGHVT and CDR2 SQSDAQ. The CDR3 has 18 amino acids. J gave up 1 base and V 1 base, and 5 bases lay outside the gene matches. Here the CDR3 reads CASSLEDLAGGSYNEQFF. The CDR3 DNA reads as TGTGCCAGCAGCTTAGAGGATCTAGCGGGAGGGTCCTACAATGAGCAGTTCTTC.

V usage is TRBV15 and J usage is TRBJ1-5; tentatively, D is TRBD1 (5 bases). The germline V gene has CDR1 LNHNV and CDR2 YYDKDF (reference sequence). The CDR3 runs 17 residues. Trimming stripped 4 bases from V and 2 bases from J, with 18 bases between. CDR3 DNA sequence: TGTGCCACCAGCACCTCGGACATTTTTAGGGGCAATCAGCCCCAGCATTTT. This sequence encodes CATSTSDIFRGNQPQHF.

The CDR3 coding sequence is TGTGCCACCAGTGACACCGGGACAGGGCGCACAGATACGCAGTATTTT. Its translation: CATSDTGTGRTDTQYF. V is TRBV24-1 and J is TRBJ2-3; 9 positions match TRBD1. Looked up from germline, CDR1 is KGHDR and CDR2 is SFDVKD. The CDR3 extends over 16 amino acids. Trimming took 4 bases from V and 1 from J; bases not matched to a gene: 5.

The chain employs TRBV12-3 or TRBV12-4 and TRBJ2-7, with D uncertain. The CDR3 has 10 residues. V was trimmed by 6 bases and J by 4 bases, leaving 4 bases between them. The CDR3 loop is CASRSYEQYF. CDR3 DNA sequence: TGTGCCAGCAGATCATACGAGCAGTACTTC.

The chain has TRBV24-1 and TRBJ1-2; possibly TRBD1 for D (5 bases). CDR1 is KGHDR and CDR2 is SFDVKD in the germline V gene. The CDR3 totals 16 residues. The ends were cut back, 3 bases at V and 1 base at J, with 14 bases in the middle. CDR3 amino acids: CATSDPWGGDNYGYTF. The DNA of the CDR3 is TGTGCCACCAGTGATCCCTGGGGAGGGGATAACTATGGCTACACCTTC.